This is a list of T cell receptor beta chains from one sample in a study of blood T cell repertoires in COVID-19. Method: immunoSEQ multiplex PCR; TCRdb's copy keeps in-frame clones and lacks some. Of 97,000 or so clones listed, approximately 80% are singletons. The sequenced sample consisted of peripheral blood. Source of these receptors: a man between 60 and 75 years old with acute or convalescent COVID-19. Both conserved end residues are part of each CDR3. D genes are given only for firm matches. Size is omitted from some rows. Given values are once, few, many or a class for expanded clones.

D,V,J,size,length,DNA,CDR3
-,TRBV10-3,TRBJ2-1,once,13,TGTGCCATCAGCCTAGGAGGGGGCTATGAGCAGTTCTTC,CAISLGGGYEQFF
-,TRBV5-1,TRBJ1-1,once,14,TGCGCCAGCAGCTCTGCAACGGGGAACACTGAAGCTTTCTTT,CASSSATGNTEAFF
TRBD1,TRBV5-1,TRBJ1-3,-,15,TGCGCCAGCAGCCCCTTCGGACAGGGAGGAAACACCATATATTTT,CASSPFGQGGNTIYF
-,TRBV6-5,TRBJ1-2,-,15,TGTGCCAGCAGTTCCCCTCAGGGCGCGAACTATGGCTACACCTTC,CASSSPQGANYGYTF
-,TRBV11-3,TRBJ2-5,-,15,TGTGCCAGCAGCCCCTCCGCTGGCGGCCAAGAGACCCAGTACTTC,CASSPSAGGQETQYF
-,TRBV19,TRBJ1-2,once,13,TGTGCCAGTAGTACCGACAGGTACTATGGCTACACCTTC,CASSTDRYYGYTF
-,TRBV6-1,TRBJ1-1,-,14,TGTGCCAGCAGTGAAAATAGGAGGAACACTGAAGCTTTCTTT,CASSENRRNTEAFF
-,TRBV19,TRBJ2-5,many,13,TGTGCCAGTAGTATAGCCCATTTGGAGACCCAGTACTTC,CASSIAHLETQYF
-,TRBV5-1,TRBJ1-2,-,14,TGCGCCAGCAGCCTAGACACCCCAGGGTGGGGCTACACCTTC,CASSLDTPGWGYTF
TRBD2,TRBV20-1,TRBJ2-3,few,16,TGCAGTGCCAGTGGGACTAGCGGGGTCTCGGGGGATACGCAGTATTTT,CSASGTSGVSGDTQYF
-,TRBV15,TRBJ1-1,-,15,TGTGCCACCAGCCTCACGACAATTATAAGCACTGAAGCTTTCTTT,CATSLTTIISTEAFF
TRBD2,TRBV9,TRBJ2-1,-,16,TGTGCCAGCAGCGTAGATTGGCTGGGGGGGAACAATGAGCAGTTCTTC,CASSVDWLGGNNEQFF
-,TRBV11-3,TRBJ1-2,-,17,TGTGCCAGCAGCCCCAGGACAGCGGACCCGGCTAACTATGGCTACACCTTC,CASSPRTADPANYGYTF
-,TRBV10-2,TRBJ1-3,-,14,TGCGCCAGCAGGGACTCAAGCTCTGGAAACACCATATATTTT,CASRDSSSGNTIYF
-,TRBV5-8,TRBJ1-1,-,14,TGTGCCAGCAGCCGGCAGGGATCTTACACTGAAGCTTTCTTT,CASSRQGSYTEAFF
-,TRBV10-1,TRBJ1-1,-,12,TGCGCCAGCAGCTCACCACAGGGTGAGGCTTTCTTT,CASSSPQGEAFF
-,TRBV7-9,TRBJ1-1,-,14,TGTGCCAGCAGCCAAGGGTCGGGGGGGACTGAAGCTTTCTTT,CASSQGSGGTEAFF
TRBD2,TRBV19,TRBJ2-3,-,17,TGTGCCAGTAGTATAGATCTCGCGGGAGGGGGTCGAGATACGCAGTATTTT,CASSIDLAGGGRDTQYF
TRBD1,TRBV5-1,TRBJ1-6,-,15,TGCGCCAGCAGCTTACGGACAGGGGGAGATTCACCCCTCCACTTT,CASSLRTGGDSPLHF
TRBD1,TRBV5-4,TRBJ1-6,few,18,TGTGCCAGCAGCTCCTACAGGGGTATGAATCCCTATAATTCACCCCTCCACTTT,CASSSYRGMNPYNSPLHF
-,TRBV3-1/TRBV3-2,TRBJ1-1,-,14,TGTGCCAGCAGCCCCGGAGTTCTGAACACTGAAGCTTTCTTT,CASSPGVLNTEAFF
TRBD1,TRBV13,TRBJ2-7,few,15,TGTGCCAGCAGCCCGAGGGGACAGAGATTCTACGAGCAGTACTTC,CASSPRGQRFYEQYF
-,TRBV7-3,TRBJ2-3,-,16,TGTGCCAGCAGCTTATGGCGGAGGTCCCCCACAGATACGCAGTATTTT,CASSLWRRSPTDTQYF
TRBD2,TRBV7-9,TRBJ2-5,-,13,TGTGCCAGCAGAGGACTAGCGGGAGAGACCCAGTACTTC,CASRGLAGETQYF
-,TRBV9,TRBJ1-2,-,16,TGTGCCAGCAGCGTAGACGCGGAGGGCCTCGGCTATGGCTACACCTTC,CASSVDAEGLGYGYTF
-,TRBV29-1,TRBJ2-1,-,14,TGCAGCGTTGAAGATGGGTGGAAGGGGACAGAGCAGTTCTTC,CSVEDGWKGTEQFF
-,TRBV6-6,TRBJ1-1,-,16,TGTGCCAGCAGTTACTCTCTGACGTGGCAGGACACTGAAGCTTTCTTT,CASSYSLTWQDTEAFF
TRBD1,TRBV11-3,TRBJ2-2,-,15,TGTGCCAGCAGCCCTGGGACAGGGAACACCGGGGAGCTGTTTTTT,CASSPGTGNTGELFF
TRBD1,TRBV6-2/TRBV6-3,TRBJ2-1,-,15,TGTGCCAGCAGTATTGGGACAGGAGAATACAATGAGCAGTTCTTC,CASSIGTGEYNEQFF
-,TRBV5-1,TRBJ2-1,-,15,TGCGCCAGCAGCTTGATGTCGGGGGGCCCCAATGAGCAGTTCTTC,CASSLMSGGPNEQFF
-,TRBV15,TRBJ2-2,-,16,TGTGCCACCAGCAGAGATAAAACACACGGGGACGGGGAGCTGTTTTTT,CATSRDKTHGDGELFF
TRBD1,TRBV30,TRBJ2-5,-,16,TGTGCCTGGAGACTGACGACAGGGAGTGTCAAAGAGACCCAGTACTTC,CAWRLTTGSVKETQYF
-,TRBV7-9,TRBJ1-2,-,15,TGTGCCAGCAGCTCCGCTACAGGGTCCCCCTATGGCTACACCTTC,CASSSATGSPYGYTF
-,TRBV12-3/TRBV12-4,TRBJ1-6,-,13,TGTGCCAGCAGGGGGCAGTCGGATTCACCCCTCCACTTT,CASRGQSDSPLHF
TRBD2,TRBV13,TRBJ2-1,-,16,TGTGCCAGCAGCTCTAAAGGTCTAGCGGGTCGGAATGAGCAGTTCTTC,CASSSKGLAGRNEQFF
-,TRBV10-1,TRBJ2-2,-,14,TGCGCCAGCAGCCGGGGATACAACACCGGGGAGCTGTTTTTT,CASSRGYNTGELFF
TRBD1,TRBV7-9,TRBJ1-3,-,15,TGTGCCAGCAGCCGATCAACAGGGGCTGGAAACACCATATATTTT,CASSRSTGAGNTIYF
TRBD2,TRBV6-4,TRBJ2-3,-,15,TGTGCCAGCAGTTCACTAGCGGGCAGCACAGATACGCAGTATTTT,CASSSLAGSTDTQYF
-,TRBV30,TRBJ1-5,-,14,TGTGCCTGGAGTTGGGAAGGGGGCAATCAGCCCCAGCATTTT,CAWSWEGGNQPQHF
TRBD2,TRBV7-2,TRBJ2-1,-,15,TGTGCCAGCAGCCGGAATAGCGGGAGTGGCGTTGAGCAGTTCTTC,CASSRNSGSGVEQFF
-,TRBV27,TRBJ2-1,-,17,TGTGCCAGCAGTTTCCGGGGGGCCTCCTTCTCCTACAATGAGCAGTTCTTC,CASSFRGASFSYNEQFF
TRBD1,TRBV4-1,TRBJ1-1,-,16,TGCGCCAGCAGCCAAGATTACACAGGGGGCATGACTGAAGCTTTCTTT,CASSQDYTGGMTEAFF
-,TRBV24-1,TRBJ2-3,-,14,TGTGCCACCAGTGACCAACTAGAAGCAGATACGCAGTATTTT,CATSDQLEADTQYF
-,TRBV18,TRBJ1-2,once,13,TGTGCCAGCTCACCGGGGCAGAACTATGGCTACACCTTC,CASSPGQNYGYTF
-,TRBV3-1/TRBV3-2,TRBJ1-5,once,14,TGTGCCAGCAGCCATGGACAGTCAAATCAGCCCCAGCATTTT,CASSHGQSNQPQHF
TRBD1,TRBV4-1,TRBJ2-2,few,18,TGCGCCAGCAGCCAAGAAAGTCGGTGGGACAGGTACACCGGGGAGCTGTTTTTT,CASSQESRWDRYTGELFF
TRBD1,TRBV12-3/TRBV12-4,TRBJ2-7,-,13,TGTGCCAGCAGTGTAGACAGGGCCTACGAGCAGTACTTC,CASSVDRAYEQYF
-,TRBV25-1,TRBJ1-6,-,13,TGTGCCAGCAGTGCGACAGATCTATCACCCCTCCACTTT,CASSATDLSPLHF